One and the same sample provided the 18 T cell receptor beta chains below, sequenced in a study of cytomegalovirus exposure and HLA in healthy donors. The PCR was carried out with 60 Vbeta primers and 13 Jbeta primers. Only in-frame clones appear in the TCRdb table, and some are missing; sequencing was by immunoSEQ multiplex PCR. The sample consists of about 270,000 clones, roughly 70% of them appearing once. Source material: PBMCs. All receptors derive from a female donor in good health and CMV-seronegative.

In this sample, this clone turned up many times. V and J are TRBV6-1 and TRBJ2-7; no reliable D call. This CDR3 is 13 amino acids long. Trimming stripped 3 bases from V and 3 bases from J, with 9 bases between. The germline V gene has CDR1 MNHNS and CDR2 SASEGT. The CDR3 DNA is TGTGCCAGCAGTGACCGACAACACTACGAGCAGTACTTC. Protein product: CASSDRQHYEQYF.

This clone was seen just once. The rearrangement joins TRBV30 to TRBJ2-3; D possibly corresponds to TRBD2 (6 bases). From germline, CDR1 is GTSNPN and CDR2 SVGIG (reference sequence). Deletions cut 5 bases from V and 3 bases from J, with 18 bases between. The CDR3 spans 15 residues. The CDR3 here is CAWGGGLAATDTQYF. The CDR3 DNA sequence: TGTGCCTGGGGCGGTGGGTTAGCGGCTACAGATACGCAGTATTTT.

The chain employs TRBV27 and TRBJ2-4; 9 bases are a match to TRBD2. The CDR3 loop spans 17 amino acids. Germline values: CDR1 MNHEY, CDR2 SMNVEV (reference sequence). V lost 0 bases and J lost 4; bases outside the gene matches: 7. The CDR3 is CASSLSFASGIKNIQYF. CDR3 coding DNA: TGTGCCAGCAGTTTATCGTTCGCTAGCGGGATTAAAAACATTCAGTACTTC.

The rearrangement links TRBV9 to TRBJ2-5; D ambiguous. Germline loops: CDR1 SGDLS, CDR2 YYNGEE. This CDR3 is built from 15 residues. V lost 2 bases, J lost 3 bases, and 14 bases lay in between. The CDR3 protein is CASSVSLRTEETQYF. In nucleotides, the CDR3 is TGTGCCAGCAGCGTCTCACTGCGTACGGAAGAGACCCAGTACTTC.

In this sample, this clone turned up a few times. This chain connects TRBV5-1 to TRBJ2-5; the match to TRBD2 covers 7 bases. The J call may not be correct, given that the DNA end is closer to TRBJ2-7. Germline V gene sequence: CDR1 SGHRS, CDR2 YFSETQ. This CDR3 spans 14 amino acids. The CDR3 loop is CASSTGLVPYEQYF. CDR3 DNA sequence: TGCGCCAGCAGCACCGGACTAGTCCCCTACGAGCAGTACTTC.

This clone was found a few times. The V gene is TRBV18, the J gene TRBJ2-1; TRBD1 matches 8 bases. V lost 3 bases to trimming and J lost 0 bases; unmatched junction nucleotides: 1. The CDR3 length is 15 residues. Looked up from germline, CDR1 is KGHSH and CDR2 is LQKENI. The CDR3 DNA sequence: TGTGCCAGCTCACCGGGACAGGCCTCCTACAATGAGCAGTTCTTC. Translated, it gives CASSPGQASYNEQFF.

The V and J genes are TRBV15 and TRBJ2-1; possibly TRBD2 for D (5 bases). The CDR3 sequence is 14 residues long. The germline V gene encodes CDR1 LNHNV and CDR2 YYDKDF (reference sequence). Trimming took 1 base from V and 8 from J, leaving 12 bases between them. The CDR3 sequence: CATSRAPLEHEQFF. In DNA form, the CDR3 reads TGTGCCACCAGCAGAGCCCCACTAGAGCATGAGCAGTTCTTC.

The chain carries TRBV28 and TRBJ1-1; 9 nucleotides align to TRBD1. Per germline, CDR1 MDHEN and CDR2 SYDVKM. The CDR3 is 15 amino acids. Trimming cost V 0 bases and J 6 bases; bases outside gene matches: 5. Written as DNA, the CDR3 is TGTGCCAGCAGTTTATGGGGACAGGGCGTCGCTGAAGCTTTCTTT. Translated: CASSLWGQGVAEAFF. The full variable domain, its missing parts supplied by reference TRBV28 and TRBJ1-1, is DVKVTQSSRYLVKRTGEKVFLECVQDMDHENMFWYRQDPGLGLRLIYFSYDVKMKEKGDIPEGYSVSREKKERFSLILESASTNQTSMYLCASSLWGQGVAEAFFGQGTRLTVV.

This sequence joins TRBV6-6 and TRBJ1-3; D not certain. This CDR3 spans 13 amino acids. The germline V gene has CDR1 MNHNY and CDR2 SVGAGI (reference sequence). V was shortened by 6 bases and J by 4 bases, with 10 bases between the two germline ends. CDR3 sequence (DNA): TGTGCCAGCAGACCCCCGGGAGGAAACACCATATATTTT. Amino acids: CASRPPGGNTIYF.

The gene calls are TRBV10-1 and TRBJ2-7; D is possibly TRBD2 (5 bases). Trimming took 5 bases from V and 2 from J, leaving 10 bases between them. CDR1 and CDR2 from the germline V gene are WNHNN and SYGVQD (reference sequence). The CDR3 has 13 amino acids. CDR3: CASSSRGTYEQYF. CDR3 coding DNA: TGCGCCAGCAGTTCCCGAGGGACCTACGAGCAGTACTTC.

J is TRBJ2-1 and V is TRBV12-5; 7 nucleotides match TRBD1. Germline values: CDR1 LGHNT, CDR2 FRNRAP. CDR3 length: 17 amino acids. Unmatched junction bases numbered 11, after V lost 2 bases and J lost 4 bases. CDR3 amino acids: CASGLSTGVRTYNEQFF. In DNA, the CDR3 is TGTGCTAGTGGTTTGTCCACAGGGGTTCGGACTTACAATGAGCAGTTCTTC.

This clone has only one observation. The V call is TRBV7-2, the J call TRBJ2-7; TRBD2 aligns across 9 bases. In germline, CDR1 is SGHTA, CDR2 FQGNSA. Trimming removed 3 bases from V and 2 bases from J; junction bases left unmatched: 2. This CDR3 is 14 amino acids long. CDR3 region: CASSFAGGAYEQYF. In nucleotides, the CDR3 is TGTGCCAGCAGCTTTGCGGGAGGGGCCTACGAGCAGTACTTC.

The rearrangement links TRBV7-9 to TRBJ2-7; 8 nucleotides line up with TRBD1. With V trimmed by 5 bases and J by 3 bases, 12 bases remained unmatched. This CDR3 has 16 amino acids. Germline CDR1 is SEHNR and CDR2 is FQNEAQ (reference sequence). The DNA for the CDR3 is TGTGCCAGCAGCCTAACGACAGGGGCCAATTTCTACGAGCAGTACTTC. It yields the protein CASSLTTGANFYEQYF.

The genes are TRBV6-5 and TRBJ2-5; D might be TRBD1 (6 bases). This CDR3 has 15 residues. Trimming cost V 4 bases and J 5 bases, with 17 bases left between them. Germline values: CDR1 MNHEY, CDR2 SVGAGI. Here the CDR3 reads CASSLETGIGETQYF. The CDR3 region has the DNA TGTGCCAGCAGTTTAGAAACAGGGATAGGGGAGACCCAGTACTTC.

This chain links TRBV6-4 with TRBJ2-1, with a tentative D call TRBD2 (5 bases). The CDR3 is 15 amino acids. The V gene lost 8 bases and the J gene lost 2 bases, with 16 bases spanning the gap. Looked up from germline, CDR1 is MRHNA and CDR2 is SNTAGT. For the CDR3, the DNA is TGTGCCAGCGCCCGGACTGCTAATCCCTACAATGAGCAGTTCTTC. It yields the protein CASARTANPYNEQFF.

The chain couples TRBV29-1 to TRBJ1-2; D gene ambiguous. The germline V gene has CDR1 SQVTM and CDR2 ANQGSEA. Trimming pared 3 bases from V and 8 bases from J, leaving 25 bases between. CDR3 length equals 16 residues. This CDR3 reads CSVDGGRPGSNGGYTF. The CDR3, as DNA: TGCAGCGTTGATGGCGGCCGGCCCGGGAGTAATGGGGGCTACACCTTC.

This clone was seen just once. The chain uses TRBV27 and TRBJ2-1; 9 bases fit TRBD2. The V segment lost 4 bases and the J segment 6 bases; nucleotides outside the gene matches: 4. Germline CDR1 and CDR2: MNHEY and SMNVEV (reference sequence). The CDR3 has 14 residues. The CDR3, as DNA: TGTGCCAGCAGTTACCGGACTAGCGCCAATGAGCAGTTCTTC. This encodes CASSYRTSANEQFF.

There are a few counts of this clone. This chain links TRBV7-2 with TRBJ2-1; a weak D match, TRBD2 (7 bases). Germline V lookup: CDR1 SGHTA, CDR2 FQGNSA. The length of the CDR3 is 14 residues. Trimming left V 2 bases short and J 9 bases short, with 14 bases between. CDR3 nucleotide sequence: TGTGCCAGCAGCTTACGGGGGGCCCGCGGTGAGCAGTTCTTC. Protein product: CASSLRGARGEQFF.